This TCR beta chain comes out of a study of glioma-infiltrating T cells after dendritic cell vaccination. Across the study: Autologous tumor lysate-pulsed dendritic cell vaccination was given between about 2002 and 2012.

As to time point: after dendritic cell vaccination, including at tumor progression/relapse. Per the germline V gene, CDR1 is SEHNR and CDR2 is FQNEAQ (reference sequence). After removal of 4 bases from V and 5 bases from J, the junction contained 5 bases not matched to a gene. This CDR3 spans 14 amino acids. As regards this clone: Its antigen is not known.

Study observations and caveats: The cohort had few patients with full blood and tumor sets. Higher pretreatment TIL content predicted longer progression-free time and survival.

TCRdb keeps only in-frame clones here, not all; method: immunoSEQ multiplex PCR. Of approximately 93,000 clones listed, 85% are singletons. The genes are TRBV7-9 and TRBJ2-7; TRBD1 aligns across 10 bases. The sequence was collected from a human donor with glioblastoma. The sample in question was blood, obtained after dendritic cell vaccination. The CDR3 spells CASSSRDRGHEQYF. The CDR3 nucleotides are TGTGCCAGCAGCTCCCGGGACAGGGGTCACGAGCAGTACTTC.